This paragraph reports one T cell receptor beta chain. This entry is derived from a study of blood T cell repertoires in COVID-19. Overall study: Researchers got acute and convalescent COVID-19 samples from the United States, Italy and Spain. The cDNA or gDNA used as material had been derived from T cells, B-cell-depleted T cells, or PBMCs.

The table came from immunoSEQ multiplex PCR; TCRdb's copy has only in-frame clones and leaves some out. The sample lists 400,000 to 550,000 clones; around 88% were seen once. This CDR3 comprises 14 residues. The germline CDR1 and CDR2 sequences are MNHNS and SASEGT. The ends lost 3 bases at V and 8 bases at J; junction bases unmatched: 4. The chain is built from TRBV6-1 and TRBJ2-3; 11 bases are shared with TRBD2. The sequencing sample was made of peripheral blood. The receptor was isolated from a woman in her thirties with acute or convalescent COVID-19. CDR3 DNA sequence: TGTGCCAGCAGTGATGGACTAGCGGGTGGTACGCAGTATTTT. Encoded protein: CASSDGLAGGTQYF.